The 12 T cell receptor beta chains below come from one sample, sequenced in a study of CD8+ T cells in alopecia areata. Documented treatment: oral pan-JAK inhibitor, 5-10 mg twice daily. Isolated RNA was reverse transcribed into cDNA used as the sequencing template. Only in-frame clones appear in the TCRdb table, and some are missing; sequencing was by immunoSEQ multiplex PCR. The table has 200,000 or so clones, 35% to 40% seen once. Source: CD4+ T cells sorted from blood, taken around week 34, from a patient treated with tofacitinib. The receptors originated from a human donor with alopecia areata.

Only a few counts were recorded for this clone. The chain uses TRBV14 and TRBJ2-7; a weak D match, TRBD2 (6 bases). This CDR3 has 13 residues. CDR1 SGHDN and CDR2 FVKESK come from the germline V gene. Trimming left V 4 bases short and J 6 bases short, with 13 bases between. CDR3: CASSPRDFREQYF. CDR3 DNA: TGTGCCAGCAGCCCCCGGGACTTTCGCGAGCAGTACTTC. The full variable domain, in which reference TRBV14 and TRBJ2-7 provide the parts outside the CDR3, is EAGVTQFPSHSVIEKGQTVTLRCDPISGHDNLYWYRRVMGKEIKFLLHFVKESKQDESGMPNNRFLAERTGGTYSTLKVQPAELEDSGVYFCASSPRDFREQYFGPGTRLTVT.

The CDR3 protein is CASSQPGRGNTEAFF. The CDR3 bases are TGTGCCAGCAGCCAACCTGGACGGGGGAACACTGAAGCTTTCTTT. The V gene is TRBV4-2, the J gene TRBJ1-1, with D unresolved. Trimming took 2 bases from V and 1 from J, leaving 11 bases between them. This CDR3 has 15 residues. Per the germline V gene, CDR1 is LGHNA and CDR2 is YNFKEQ.

This clone has a handful of counts. This chain connects TRBV10-3 to TRBJ1-2; D remains ambiguous. V lost 3 bases, J lost 6 bases, and 17 bases lay in between. There are 15 residues in the CDR3. The germline gives CDR1 ENHRY, CDR2 SYGVKD. The CDR3 bases are TGTGCCATCAGTGATCTGACGGCCCAAGGCGATGGCTACACCTTC. Translating gives CAISDLTAQGDGYTF.

V usage is TRBV5-4 and J usage is TRBJ1-2; maybe TRBD1 (6 bases). Germline lookup yields CDR1 SGHNT and CDR2 YYREEE (reference sequence). V was trimmed by 0 bases and J by 6 bases, leaving 15 bases between them. This CDR3 is 15 amino acids long. The DNA of the CDR3 is TGTGCCAGCAGCTTGGTGGGGAGGAGACAGGATGGCTACACCTTC. Protein product: CASSLVGRRQDGYTF. Looking up the rest from reference TRBV5-4 and TRBJ1-2 gives the full variable domain: ETGVTQSPTHLIKTRGQQVTLRCSSQSGHNTVSWYQQALGQGPQFIFQYYREEENGRGNFPPRFSGLQFPNYSSELNVNALELDDSALYLCASSLVGRRQDGYTFGSGTRLTVV.

This clone was counted a few times. The genes are TRBV5-1 and TRBJ2-1, with 7 bases aligning to TRBD1. The CDR3 totals 16 residues. Looked up from germline, CDR1 is SGHRS and CDR2 is YFSETQ. V shed 3 bases, J shed 1 base, and the junction held 7 bases outside the gene matches. DNA of the CDR3: TGCGCCAGCAGCTGGAGACAGGGCGTTTCCTACAATGAGCAGTTCTTC. Amino acid sequence: CASSWRQGVSYNEQFF.

This clone was counted a few times. The chain links TRBV30 to TRBJ1-1, with D unclear. The CDR3 is made up of 15 amino acids. The ends were cut back, 1 base at V and 3 bases at J, with 15 bases in the middle. CDR1 and CDR2 from the germline V gene are GTSNPN and SVGIG (reference sequence). Here the CDR3 reads CAWSGLGIPDTEAFF. CDR3 DNA: TGTGCCTGGAGTGGGCTAGGAATTCCAGACACTGAAGCTTTCTTT.

Details on this clone: One junction end disagrees with the germline gene, perhaps due to a read error. This chain connects TRBV7-7 to TRBJ2-5; a possible D gene is TRBD1 (7 bases). The CDR3 sequence is 14 residues long. CDR1 and CDR2 (germline): SSHAT, FNYEAQ (reference sequence). CDR3 bases: TGTGCTAGCAGCTTAGCAGGGGGAGGAGAGACCCAGTACTTC. Its protein is CASSLAGGGETQYF.

The V and J genes are TRBV29-1 and TRBJ2-3, with 8 positions matching TRBD2. Germline V lookup: CDR1 SQVTM, CDR2 ANQGSEA. Trimming removed 7 bases from V and 4 bases from J; junction bases left unmatched: 7. The CDR3 is made up of 13 amino acids. CDR3 in amino acids: CSAFDGGADTQYF. CDR3 sequence (DNA): TGCAGCGCCTTCGACGGGGGGGCAGATACGCAGTATTTT.

This clone was seen a few times. The chain recombines TRBV29-1 with TRBJ2-1, with D possibly matching TRBD2 (5 bases). V lost 0 bases and J 3 bases, leaving 9 bases between the germline ends. The CDR3 has 14 amino acids. Germline V gives CDR1 SQVTM, CDR2 ANQGSEA. For the CDR3, the DNA is TGCAGCGTTGAAGATCGGGGAGACTACAATGAGCAGTTCTTC. Amino acids: CSVEDRGDYNEQFF.

The table lists this clone with a few counts. This CDR3 reads CASSSGTGLSGNTIYF. The CDR3 DNA reads TGTGCCAGCAGCTCCGGGACGGGACTCTCTGGAAACACCATATATTTT. The chain joins TRBV9 to TRBJ1-3, with D tentatively TRBD1 (5 bases). V gave up 4 bases and J gave up 0 bases, with 14 bases separating them. This CDR3 has 16 residues. Germline CDR1 SGDLS, CDR2 YYNGEE.

This clone was counted once. The J gene is TRBJ1-3, the V gene TRBV5-1, with D uncertain. This CDR3 spans 15 amino acids. The V gene's germline CDR1 is SGHRS and CDR2 YFSETQ. The germline V and J ends were trimmed by 4 bases and 2 bases, with 13 bases remaining between them. The CDR3 region is CASSPEAGAGNTIYF. CDR3 nucleotide sequence: TGCGCCAGCAGCCCCGAGGCCGGAGCTGGAAACACCATATATTTT.

This clone was seen more than once but under ten times. V and J are TRBV7-2 and TRBJ2-7; D is ambiguous. This CDR3 spans 15 amino acids. V was pared by 1 base and J by 2 bases, with 12 bases between. Germline V gene data show CDR1 as SGHTA and CDR2 as FQGNSA. The CDR3 DNA is TGTGCCAGCAGCTTAGGGTCGGAAGGCCCCTACGAGCAGTACTTC. Residues: CASSLGSEGPYEQYF.